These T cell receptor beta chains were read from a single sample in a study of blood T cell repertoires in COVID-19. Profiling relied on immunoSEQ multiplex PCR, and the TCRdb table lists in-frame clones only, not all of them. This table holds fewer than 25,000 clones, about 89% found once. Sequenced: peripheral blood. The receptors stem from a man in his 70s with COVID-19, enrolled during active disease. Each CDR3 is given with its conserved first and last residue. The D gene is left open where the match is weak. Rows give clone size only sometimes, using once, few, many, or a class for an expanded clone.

CDR3 protein: CASSLGRTPNTEAFF; CDR3 DNA: TGTGCCAGCAGCTTAGGTAGGACACCTAACACTGAAGCTTTCTTT; V gene: TRBV11-2; D gene: NA; clone size: NA; J gene: TRBJ1-1
CDR3 protein: CASTRRTLTYEQYF; CDR3 DNA: TGTGCCAGCACCCGACGGACACTAACCTACGAGCAGTACTTC; V gene: TRBV2; D gene: NA; clone size: NA; J gene: TRBJ2-7
CDR3 protein: CASSSKRSGGSNFSGANVLTF; CDR3 DNA: TGTGCCAGCAGCTCGAAGCGGTCAGGGGGCTCCAACTTCTCTGGGGCCAACGTCCTGACTTTC; V gene: TRBV2; D gene: TRBD1; clone size: NA; J gene: TRBJ2-6
CDR3 protein: CASSDLTSINEQYF; CDR3 DNA: TGTGCCAGCAGTGACCTAACTTCCATCAACGAGCAGTACTTC; V gene: TRBV2; D gene: NA; clone size: NA; J gene: TRBJ2-7
CDR3 protein: CASSVRDTGNTIYF; CDR3 DNA: TGTGCCAGCAGTGTCAGGGATACGGGAAACACCATATATTTT; V gene: TRBV2; D gene: NA; clone size: NA; J gene: TRBJ1-3
CDR3 protein: CASSIAGGSETQYF; CDR3 DNA: TGCGCCAGCAGTATAGCAGGGGGTTCGGAGACCCAGTACTTC; V gene: TRBV5-1; D gene: TRBD1; clone size: NA; J gene: TRBJ2-5
CDR3 protein: CASSPAMVGTDTQYF; CDR3 DNA: TGTGCCAGCTCACCAGCGATGGTAGGCACAGATACGCAGTATTTT; V gene: TRBV18; D gene: NA; clone size: NA; J gene: TRBJ2-3
CDR3 protein: CASSRMTSGRGQYF; CDR3 DNA: TGTGCCAGCAGCCGTATGACTAGCGGGAGGGGGCAGTACTTC; V gene: TRBV14; D gene: TRBD2; clone size: NA; J gene: TRBJ2-7
CDR3 protein: CASSQDLPGWSGNQPQHF; CDR3 DNA: TGTGCCAGCAGCCAAGATCTGCCAGGGTGGTCTGGCAATCAGCCCCAGCATTTT; V gene: TRBV4-2; D gene: NA; clone size: NA; J gene: TRBJ1-5
CDR3 protein: CATSDPGSTDTQYF; CDR3 DNA: TGTGCCACCAGTGACCCGGGTAGCACAGATACGCAGTATTTT; V gene: TRBV24-1; D gene: NA; clone size: NA; J gene: TRBJ2-3
CDR3 protein: CSAYGTLYSTDTQYF; CDR3 DNA: TGCAGCGCTTATGGGACTCTCTATAGCACAGATACGCAGTATTTT; V gene: TRBV29-1; D gene: NA; clone size: NA; J gene: TRBJ2-3
CDR3 protein: CASSFYRDNNYEQYF; CDR3 DNA: TGTGCCAGCAGCTTTTACCGGGACAACAACTACGAGCAGTACTTC; V gene: TRBV7-9; D gene: NA; clone size: NA; J gene: TRBJ2-7
CDR3 protein: CASSLVGRDHYGYTF; CDR3 DNA: TGTGCCAGCAGCTTGGTGGGGCGCGACCACTATGGCTACACCTTC; V gene: TRBV5-8; D gene: NA; clone size: NA; J gene: TRBJ1-2
CDR3 protein: CAWSRGSSYNEQFF; CDR3 DNA: TGTGCCTGGAGTAGAGGTAGCTCCTACAATGAGCAGTTCTTC; V gene: TRBV30; D gene: NA; clone size: NA; J gene: TRBJ2-1
CDR3 protein: CASSFTTGNTEAFF; CDR3 DNA: TGTGCCAGCAGTTTTACTACAGGGAACACTGAAGCTTTCTTT; V gene: TRBV6-5; D gene: NA; clone size: NA; J gene: TRBJ1-1
CDR3 protein: CASSARPGQTNEKLFF; CDR3 DNA: TGTGCCAGCAGTGCCCGTCCGGGACAGACTAATGAAAAACTGTTTTTT; V gene: TRBV6-1; D gene: TRBD1; clone size: NA; J gene: TRBJ1-4
CDR3 protein: CASSEASGVTDTQYF; CDR3 DNA: TGTGCCAGCAGTGAGGCTAGCGGAGTCACAGATACGCAGTATTTT; V gene: TRBV6-1; D gene: TRBD2; clone size: NA; J gene: TRBJ2-3
CDR3 protein: CASRNARGVSGYTF; CDR3 DNA: TGTGCCAGCAGAAACGCCAGGGGGGTGAGCGGCTACACCTTC; V gene: TRBV5-4; D gene: TRBD1; clone size: NA; J gene: TRBJ1-2
CDR3 protein: CAWSRRGTEAFF; CDR3 DNA: TGTGCCTGGAGTCGGAGGGGCACTGAAGCTTTCTTT; V gene: TRBV30; D gene: NA; clone size: NA; J gene: TRBJ1-1
CDR3 protein: CASSGKTGGFHNEQFF; CDR3 DNA: TGCGCCAGCAGTGGGAAAACAGGGGGCTTCCACAATGAGCAGTTCTTC; V gene: TRBV10-1; D gene: TRBD1; clone size: NA; J gene: TRBJ2-1
CDR3 protein: CASNPGAPLAGGDTQYF; CDR3 DNA: TGCGCCAGCAACCCCGGGGCCCCACTAGCGGGAGGGGATACGCAGTATTTT; V gene: TRBV5-1; D gene: TRBD2; clone size: NA; J gene: TRBJ2-3
CDR3 protein: CASSQGRDGRETQYF; CDR3 DNA: TGCGCCAGCAGCCAAGGGCGGGACGGGAGAGAGACCCAGTACTTC; V gene: TRBV4-1; D gene: NA; clone size: NA; J gene: TRBJ2-5
CDR3 protein: CASSPALGGAGTEAFF; CDR3 DNA: TGCGCCAGCAGCCCAGCCTTGGGGGGGGCCGGCACTGAAGCTTTCTTT; V gene: TRBV4-1; D gene: NA; clone size: NA; J gene: TRBJ1-1
CDR3 protein: CASSPRDSGNTIYF; CDR3 DNA: TGTGCCAGCAGTCCCAGGGACTCTGGAAACACCATATATTTT; V gene: TRBV3-1/TRBV3-2; D gene: NA; clone size: NA; J gene: TRBJ1-3
CDR3 protein: CASSELNSPLHF; CDR3 DNA: TGCGCCAGCAGTGAGTTAAATTCACCCCTCCACTTT; V gene: TRBV10-2; D gene: NA; clone size: NA; J gene: TRBJ1-6
CDR3 protein: CASSRDTVNTGELFF; CDR3 DNA: TGTGCCAGCAGTCGGGACACTGTTAACACCGGGGAGCTGTTTTTT; V gene: TRBV6-5; D gene: NA; clone size: NA; J gene: TRBJ2-2
CDR3 protein: CASSGIGLYDEQFF; CDR3 DNA: TGTGCCAGTAGCGGGATTGGTCTCTACGATGAGCAGTTCTTC; V gene: TRBV27; D gene: TRBD2; clone size: NA; J gene: TRBJ2-1
CDR3 protein: CASSPGSAGVADTQYF; CDR3 DNA: TGTGCCAGCTCACCAGGGTCTGCGGGAGTGGCAGATACGCAGTATTTT; V gene: TRBV18; D gene: TRBD2; clone size: NA; J gene: TRBJ2-3
CDR3 protein: CASSSTTGNYGYTF; CDR3 DNA: TGTGCCAGCAGTTCCACGACAGGGAACTATGGCTACACCTTC; V gene: TRBV27; D gene: TRBD1; clone size: NA; J gene: TRBJ1-2
CDR3 protein: CASSLGGREGNTGELFF; CDR3 DNA: TGTGCCAGCAGCTTGGGCGGTCGGGAGGGTAACACCGGGGAGCTGTTTTTT; V gene: TRBV5-4; D gene: TRBD2; clone size: NA; J gene: TRBJ2-2
CDR3 protein: CASSQDINDRINQPQHF; CDR3 DNA: TGCGCCAGCAGCCAAGACATTAATGACAGGATAAATCAGCCCCAGCATTTT; V gene: TRBV4-1; D gene: NA; clone size: once; J gene: TRBJ1-5